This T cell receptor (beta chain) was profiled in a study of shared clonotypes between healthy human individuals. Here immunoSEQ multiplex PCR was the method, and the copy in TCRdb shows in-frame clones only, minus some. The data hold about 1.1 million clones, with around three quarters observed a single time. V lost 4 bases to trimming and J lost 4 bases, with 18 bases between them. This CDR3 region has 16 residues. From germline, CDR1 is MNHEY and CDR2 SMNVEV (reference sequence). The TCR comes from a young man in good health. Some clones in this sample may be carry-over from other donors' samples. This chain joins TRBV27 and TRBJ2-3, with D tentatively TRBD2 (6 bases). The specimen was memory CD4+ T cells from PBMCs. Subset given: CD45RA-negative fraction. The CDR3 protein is CASSWRGYGAADTQYF. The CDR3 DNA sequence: TGTGCCAGCAGTTGGAGGGGTTACGGAGCGGCAGATACGCAGTATTTT.